This TCR beta chain derives from a study of blood T cell repertoires in COVID-19. Study as a whole: The origin of the acute and convalescent COVID-19 samples was the United States, Italy and Spain.

TCRdb's table, derived via immunoSEQ multiplex PCR, lists solely in-frame clones and lacks some. The sample lists some 170,000 clones; about 85% were seen once. Sequenced: peripheral blood. This clonotype was sampled from a man between 35 and 55 years old with acute or convalescent COVID-19.

Written as DNA, the CDR3 is TGCGCCAGCAGTGTGGACAGCCGCTCCTACAATGAGCAGTTCTTC. As protein: CASSVDSRSYNEQFF. The J gene is TRBJ2-1, the V gene TRBV5-1; possible D gene TRBD1, 6 bases. This CDR3 spans 15 amino acids. Trimming took 5 bases from V and 0 from J, leaving 12 bases between them. The germline V gene has CDR1 SGHRS and CDR2 YFSETQ.